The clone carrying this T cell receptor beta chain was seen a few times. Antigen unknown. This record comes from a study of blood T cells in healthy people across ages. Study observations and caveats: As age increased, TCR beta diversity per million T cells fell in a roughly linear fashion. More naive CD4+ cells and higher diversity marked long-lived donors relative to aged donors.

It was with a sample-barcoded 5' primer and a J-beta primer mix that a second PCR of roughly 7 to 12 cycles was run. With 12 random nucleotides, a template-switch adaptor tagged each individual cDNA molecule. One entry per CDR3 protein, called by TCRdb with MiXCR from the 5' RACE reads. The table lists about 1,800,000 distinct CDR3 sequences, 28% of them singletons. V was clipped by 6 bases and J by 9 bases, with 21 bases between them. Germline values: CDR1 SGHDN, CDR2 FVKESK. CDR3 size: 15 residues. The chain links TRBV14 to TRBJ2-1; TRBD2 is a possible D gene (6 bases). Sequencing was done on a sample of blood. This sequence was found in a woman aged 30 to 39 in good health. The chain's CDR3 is CASRLYFGGPSEQFF. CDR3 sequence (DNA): TGTGCCAGCAGGTTATATTTCGGAGGGCCCAGTGAGCAGTTCTTC.